The rows below give T cell receptor beta chains drawn from one sample of a study of T cells after yellow fever vaccination. TCRdb re-called the 5' RACE reads through MiXCR, storing one row per CDR3 protein. This repertoire shows some 390,000 distinct CDR3 sequences, about 6% found once; its top ten account for about 15%. The source material was PBMCs, sampled 5 days after the yellow fever booster vaccination. The receptors shown here come from a man aged 30-40 years who received the YFV17D yellow fever vaccine. The CDR3 runs from the conserved cysteine through the conserved F or W. D genes are given only for firm matches. The size field is filled for only some rows; it gives once, few, many or a size class.

TRBV29-1	TRBJ2-1	TRBD2	many	CSVETGRGSYNEQFF	TGCAGCGTTGAGACCGGGAGGGGCTCCTACAATGAGCAGTTCTTC
TRBV12-3/TRBV12-4	TRBJ2-7	TRBD1	-	CASSSAQGGEQYF	TGTGCCAGCAGTTCCGCACAGGGGGGCGAGCAGTACTTC
TRBV20-1	TRBJ2-5	TRBD2	many	CSARPLAGWGETQYF	TGCAGTGCTAGGCCGCTAGCGGGTTGGGGTGAGACCCAGTACTTC
TRBV2	TRBJ2-2	-	-	CARGTVTGDTGELFF	TGTGCCAGAGGAACAGTCACCGGGGACACCGGGGAGCTGTTTTTT
TRBV5-1	TRBJ2-1	TRBD2	many	CASSLELAGASEQFF	TGCGCCAGCAGCTTGGAACTAGCGGGAGCAAGTGAGCAGTTCTTC
TRBV6-5	TRBJ2-1	-	many	CASSYSRGDEQFF	TGTGCCAGCAGTTACTCGAGGGGGGATGAGCAGTTCTTC
TRBV23-1	TRBJ2-1	-	-	CASVTARRAGPSYNEQFF	TGCGCCAGCGTGACTGCAAGGCGGGCGGGGCCGTCCTACAATGAGCAGTTCTTC
TRBV7-3	TRBJ2-5	TRBD2	few	CASSSGRGRGQETQYF	TGTGCCAGCAGCTCGGGACGTGGGAGGGGTCAAGAGACCCAGTACTTC
TRBV29-1	TRBJ2-7	-	few	CSVIWDLSYEQYF	TGCAGCGTTATCTGGGACCTTTCCTACGAGCAGTACTTC
TRBV12-3/TRBV12-4	TRBJ1-5	-	many	CASSSSGGNQPQHF	TGTGCCAGCAGCTCGTCCGGGGGCAATCAGCCCCAGCATTTT
TRBV5-1	TRBJ2-1	-	-	CASRIADTRSNEQFF	TGCGCCAGCAGAATCGCGGACACTCGTTCAAATGAGCAGTTCTTC
TRBV20-1	TRBJ2-1	TRBD1	-	CSAKRQGGDYNEQFF	TGCAGTGCCAAACGACAGGGGGGCGACTACAATGAGCAGTTCTTC
TRBV7-6	TRBJ2-2	TRBD2	few	CASSLAPSGDTGELFF	TGTGCCAGCAGCTTAGCCCCTAGCGGGGACACCGGGGAGCTGTTTTTT
TRBV12-3/TRBV12-4	TRBJ1-2	-	many	CASSPRGYGYTF	TGTGCCAGCAGTCCCCGAGGGTATGGCTACACCTTC
TRBV27	TRBJ2-1	TRBD2	many	CASSALSGRELF	TGTGCCAGCAGTGCGCTTAGCGGGAGGGAGCTCTTC